This T cell receptor beta chain was retrieved from a study of cytomegalovirus exposure and HLA in healthy donors. Concerning this clone itself: What it recognizes is unknown.

V lost 6 bases and J lost 0, with 16 bases in between. This CDR3 is built from 16 residues. Germline CDR1 SNHLY, CDR2 FYNNEI. Here immunoSEQ multiplex PCR was the method, and the copy in TCRdb shows in-frame clones only, minus some. The sample yields just under 75,000 clones, roughly 93% seen once. Findings and caveats of the study: The classifier reportedly diagnosed cytomegalovirus status with high specificity and sensitivity.

Sequencing was done on a sample of PBMCs. This receptor was taken from a woman under 30 in good health and CMV-seropositive. The chain carries TRBV2 and TRBJ2-3; the D is unclear. The CDR3 nucleotides read TGTGCCAGCAGCTCGACGGTAGCATATAGCACAGATACGCAGTATTTT. Residues: CASSSTVAYSTDTQYF.